Shown below are 6 T cell receptor beta chains from a single sample sequenced in a study of blood T cell repertoires in COVID-19. Measured with immunoSEQ multiplex PCR; TCRdb has only the in-frame clones, and not every one. The repertoire holds 150,000 to 200,000 clones, with 60% to 85% as singletons. Material: peripheral blood. These receptors came from a man in his 60s with acute or convalescent COVID-19.

This clone was counted only a few times. This chain connects TRBV27 to TRBJ1-2; the D gene is possibly TRBD1 (5 bases). The V gene's germline CDR1 is MNHEY and CDR2 SMNVEV (reference sequence). The CDR3 extends over 13 amino acids. The V gene lost 3 bases and the J gene lost 7 bases, with 12 bases spanning the gap. The CDR3 sequence is CASSLSGGAGYTF. The CDR3 DNA follows: TGTGCCAGCAGTTTGTCCGGGGGTGCTGGCTACACCTTC.

The V call is TRBV2, the J call TRBJ2-7; D ambiguous. Per germline, CDR1 SNHLY and CDR2 FYNNEI. This CDR3 is built from 12 residues. The V gene lost 3 bases and the J gene lost 1 base, with 4 bases spanning the gap. The CDR3 coding sequence is TGTGCCAGCAGTGACCATTCCTACGAGCAGTACTTC. Translation gives CASSDHSYEQYF. Variable domain in full (rest from reference TRBV2 and TRBJ2-7): EPEVTQTPSHQVTQMGQEVILRCVPISNHLYFYWYRQILGQKVEFLVSFYNNEISEKSEIFDDQFSVERPDGSNFTLKIRSTKLEDSAMYFCASSDHSYEQYFGPGTRLTVT.

The V gene is TRBV10-3, the J gene TRBJ1-5; TRBD1 aligns across 7 bases. J was trimmed by 1 base and V by 1 base; bases with no gene match: 4. The CDR3 is made up of 16 amino acids. Per the germline V gene, CDR1 is ENHRY and CDR2 is SYGVKD. CDR3 protein: CAISEYPTGSNQPQHF. The CDR3 nucleotides read TGTGCCATCAGTGAGTATCCGACAGGGAGCAATCAGCCCCAGCATTTT.

This chain uses TRBV6-5 with TRBJ2-5, with D maybe TRBD2 (5 bases). This CDR3 has 14 residues. Trimming pared 0 bases from V and 4 bases from J, leaving 9 bases between. The germline V gene encodes CDR1 MNHEY and CDR2 SVGAGI. The CDR3 loop is CASSYSRVLETQYF. The CDR3 bases are TGTGCCAGCAGTTACTCGAGGGTACTAGAGACCCAGTACTTC.

V is TRBV28 and J is TRBJ1-6; TRBD1 matches at 9 bases. Germline CDR1 and CDR2: MDHEN and SYDVKM. CDR3 length equals 17 residues. V dropped 6 bases and J dropped 6; count of bases not matched to a gene: 12. CDR3 bases: TGTGCCAGCAGCCCCGGACAGGGGAGGGCCTTTAATTCACCCCTCCACTTT. It specifies CASSPGQGRAFNSPLHF.

This clone was seen only a few times. The sample contains more than one DNA sequence encoding this CDR3. The chain links TRBV2 to TRBJ1-2; D call uncertain. Trimming removed 4 bases at V and 2 bases at J, with 5 bases between. The germline V gene encodes CDR1 SNHLY and CDR2 FYNNEI. The CDR3 spans 12 residues. The chain's CDR3 is CASSGQNYGYTF. The CDR3 DNA reads as TGTGCCAGCAGTGGACAAAACTATGGCTACACCTTC. The full variable domain, in which reference TRBV2 and TRBJ1-2 provide the parts outside the CDR3, is EPEVTQTPSHQVTQMGQEVILRCVPISNHLYFYWYRQILGQKVEFLVSFYNNEISEKSEIFDDQFSVERPDGSNFTLKIRSTKLEDSAMYFCASSGQNYGYTFGSGTRLTVV.